This T cell receptor beta chain was observed in a study of blood T cell repertoires in COVID-19. Study-level information: Donors in the United States, Italy and Spain gave samples during acute or convalescent COVID-19. PBMCs, B-cell-depleted T cells, or T cells provided the cDNA or gDNA that made up the material.

CDR3 size: 15 residues. Per germline, CDR1 SGHTA and CDR2 FQGNSA. The V end lost 1 base, the J end lost 4 bases, and 11 bases lay between the germline ends. As handled by the study authors: Cell counts per sample came from amplifying reference gene primers. Sequenced by immunoSEQ multiplex PCR; TCRdb stores in-frame clones only, minus some. Clone size and the V and J calls come from that table; the DNA yielded D and trimming. The data show some 370,000 clones, 70% to 90% seen once. This chain joins TRBV7-2 and TRBJ1-5; D not certain. The sequencing sample was made of peripheral blood. The clonotype comes from a man in his forties with acute or convalescent COVID-19. The CDR3 sequence: CASSLGTQSNQPQHF. CDR3 DNA: TGTGCCAGCAGCTTAGGTACGCAGTCGAATCAGCCCCAGCATTTT.